These T cell receptor beta chains were read from a single sample in a study of blood T cell repertoires in COVID-19. Using immunoSEQ multiplex PCR, the repertoire was profiled, and TCRdb retains in-frame clones only, with some absent. The table lists about 310,000 clones, roughly 89% of them singletons. Source material: PBMCs or T cells enriched from blood (not recorded which). The receptors stem from a woman younger than 30 with acute COVID-19. Each CDR3 is given without its conserved first and last residue.

>TRBJ2-3|TRBV30
AWSGGGDTDTQY
>TRBJ2-1|TRBV27
ASRLRGQGPYNEQF
>TRBJ1-2|TRBV6-5
ASRLTGDYYGYT
>TRBJ1-2|TRBV28
AAGGGSYYGYT
>TRBJ1-5|TRBV28
ASSLTMLGGLNQPQH
>TRBJ1-2|TRBV12-3/TRBV12-4
ASSSGQHYGYT
>TRBJ1-4|TRBV5-1
ASSLSGQLNEKLF
>TRBJ2-2|TRBV7-3
ASSQQGTGELF
>TRBJ1-4|TRBV4-2
ASSRGPPGQHNEKLF
>TRBJ2-1|TRBV10-2
AASQDWSSYNEQF
>TRBJ2-7|TRBV7-9
ASSAVGEQY
>TRBJ2-1|TRBV9
ASSVGTSGLYNEQF
>TRBJ1-1|TRBV28
ASSLTTGGKRLEAF
>TRBJ1-2|TRBV29-1
SVTTGTGDGYT
>TRBJ1-1|TRBV11-3
ASSLGAGFLGTEAF
>TRBJ1-3|TRBV28
ASSQYQGAGNTIY
>TRBJ2-7|TRBV5-4
ASSLDASSYEQY
>TRBJ2-5|TRBV5-1
ASSFNPGMETQY
>TRBJ1-4|TRBV4-1
ASSSRDRETNEKLF
>TRBJ1-1|TRBV18
ASSPSLDRQAF
>TRBJ1-1|TRBV6-5
ASSYTGGVTEAF
>TRBJ1-4|TRBV2
ASSESKTVELF
>TRBJ2-7|TRBV7-2
ASSSGTSGSSEQY
>TRBJ2-1|TRBV9
ASSVGQGGYNEQF
>TRBJ2-1|TRBV9
ASSVEQGAGEQF
>TRBJ1-2|TRBV24-1
ATSDSGILYGYT
>TRBJ1-1|TRBV6-5
ASSYGWHPNTEAF
>TRBJ2-1|TRBV28
ASSLAQYNEQF
>TRBJ2-3|TRBV7-3
ASRGQGTDTQY
>TRBJ2-1|TRBV12-5
ASGLERGSSYNEQF
>TRBJ1-4|TRBV11-2
ASTQAWENEKLF
>TRBJ2-1|TRBV2
ASRAAGEWNEQF
>TRBJ1-1|TRBV3-1/TRBV3-2
ASSQGGQNTEAF
>TRBJ1-2|TRBV28
ASNLPGGGYGYT
>TRBJ1-1|TRBV28
ASSLFLRGNTEAF